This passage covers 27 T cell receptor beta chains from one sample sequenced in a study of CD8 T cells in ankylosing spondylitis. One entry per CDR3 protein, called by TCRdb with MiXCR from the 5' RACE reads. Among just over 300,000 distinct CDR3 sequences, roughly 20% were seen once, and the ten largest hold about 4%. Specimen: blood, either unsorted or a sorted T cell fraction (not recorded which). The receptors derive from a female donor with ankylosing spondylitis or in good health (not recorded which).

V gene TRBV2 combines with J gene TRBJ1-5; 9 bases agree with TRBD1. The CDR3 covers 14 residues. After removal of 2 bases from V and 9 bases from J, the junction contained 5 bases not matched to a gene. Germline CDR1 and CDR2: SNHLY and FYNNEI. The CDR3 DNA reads TGTGCCAGCAGTGAACAGGGACAGGGTCTGCCCCAGCATTTT. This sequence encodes CASSEQGQGLPQHF.

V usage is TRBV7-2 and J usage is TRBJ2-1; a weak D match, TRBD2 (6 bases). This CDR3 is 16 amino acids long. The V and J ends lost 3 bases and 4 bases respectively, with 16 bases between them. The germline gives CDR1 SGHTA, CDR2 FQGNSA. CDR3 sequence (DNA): TGTGCCAGCAGCTTCAGGCGGGATAAGGCTTACAATGAGCAGTTCTTC. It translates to CASSFRRDKAYNEQFF.

The DNA of the CDR3 is TGCGCCAGCAGCTTGTTAGGTAGGGTGGAGACCCAGTACTTC. Its translation is CASSLLGRVETQYF. The chain uses TRBV5-1 and TRBJ2-5; no firm D call. V was shortened by 1 base and J by 5 bases, with 12 bases between the two germline ends. The CDR3 contains 14 residues. Germline V gene lookup returns CDR1 SGHRS and CDR2 YFSETQ.

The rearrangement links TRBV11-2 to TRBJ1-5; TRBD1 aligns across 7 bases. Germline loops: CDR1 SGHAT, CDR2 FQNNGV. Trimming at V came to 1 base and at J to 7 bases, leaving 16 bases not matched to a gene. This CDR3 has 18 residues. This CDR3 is CASSLGLWISGGRQPQHF. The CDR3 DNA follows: TGTGCCAGCAGCTTAGGTTTATGGATTTCAGGGGGTAGGCAGCCCCAGCATTTT.

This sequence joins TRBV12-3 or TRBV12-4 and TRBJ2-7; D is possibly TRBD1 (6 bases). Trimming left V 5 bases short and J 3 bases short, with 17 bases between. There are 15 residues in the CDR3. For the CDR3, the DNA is TGTGCCAGCAGTGACCAGGGGAGCCCCTACTACGAGCAGTACTTC. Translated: CASSDQGSPYYEQYF.

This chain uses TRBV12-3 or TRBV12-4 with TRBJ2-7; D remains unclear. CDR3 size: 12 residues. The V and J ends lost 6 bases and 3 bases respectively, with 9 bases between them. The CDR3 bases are TGTGCCAGCAGGTTGGACGACTACGAGCAGTACTTC. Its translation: CASRLDDYEQYF.

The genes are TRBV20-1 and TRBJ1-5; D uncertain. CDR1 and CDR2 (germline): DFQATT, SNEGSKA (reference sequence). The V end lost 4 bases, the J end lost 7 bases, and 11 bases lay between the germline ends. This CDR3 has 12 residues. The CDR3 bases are TGCAGTGCTACCCGTCCGAGGCAGCCCCAGCATTTT. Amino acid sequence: CSATRPRQPQHF.

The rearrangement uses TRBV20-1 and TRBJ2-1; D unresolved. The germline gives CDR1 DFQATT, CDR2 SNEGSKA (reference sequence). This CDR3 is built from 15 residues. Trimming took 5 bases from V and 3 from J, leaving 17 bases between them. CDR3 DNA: TGCAGTGCTCCCCCTCCTCTGGCCAACTACAATGAGCAGTTCTTC. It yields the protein CSAPPPLANYNEQFF.

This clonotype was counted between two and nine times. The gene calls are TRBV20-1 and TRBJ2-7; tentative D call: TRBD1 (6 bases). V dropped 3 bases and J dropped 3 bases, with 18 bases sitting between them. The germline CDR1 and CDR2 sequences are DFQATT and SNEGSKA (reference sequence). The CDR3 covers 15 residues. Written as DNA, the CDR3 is TGCAGTGCTAGTGGACAGATTGGCGCCCACTACGAGCAGTACTTC. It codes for CSASGQIGAHYEQYF.

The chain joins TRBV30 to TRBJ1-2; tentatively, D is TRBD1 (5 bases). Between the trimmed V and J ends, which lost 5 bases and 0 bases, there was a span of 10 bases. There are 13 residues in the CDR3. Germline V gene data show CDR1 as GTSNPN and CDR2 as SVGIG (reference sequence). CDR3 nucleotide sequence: TGTGCCTGGGGACACTCCGCTAACTATGGCTACACCTTC. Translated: CAWGHSANYGYTF.

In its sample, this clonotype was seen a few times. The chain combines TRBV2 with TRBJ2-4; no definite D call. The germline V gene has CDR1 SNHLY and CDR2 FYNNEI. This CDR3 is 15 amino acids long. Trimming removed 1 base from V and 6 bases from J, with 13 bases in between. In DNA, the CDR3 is TGTGCCAGCAGTGAAGGCGCCCCGAATGTAAACATTCAGTACTTC. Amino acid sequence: CASSEGAPNVNIQYF.

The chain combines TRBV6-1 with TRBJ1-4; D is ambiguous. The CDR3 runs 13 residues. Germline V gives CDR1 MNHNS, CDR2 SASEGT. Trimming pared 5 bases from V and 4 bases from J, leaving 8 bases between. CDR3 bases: TGTGCCAGCAGTCGCCGGCTTAATGAAAAACTGTTTTTT. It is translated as CASSRRLNEKLFF.

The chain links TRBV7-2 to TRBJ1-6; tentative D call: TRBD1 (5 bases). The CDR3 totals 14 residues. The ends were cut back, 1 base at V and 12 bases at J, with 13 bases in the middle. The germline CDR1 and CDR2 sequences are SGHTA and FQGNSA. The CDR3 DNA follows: TGTGCCAGCAGCTTAGGAGGGGCTTCAAGACCCCTCCACTTT. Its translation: CASSLGGASRPLHF.

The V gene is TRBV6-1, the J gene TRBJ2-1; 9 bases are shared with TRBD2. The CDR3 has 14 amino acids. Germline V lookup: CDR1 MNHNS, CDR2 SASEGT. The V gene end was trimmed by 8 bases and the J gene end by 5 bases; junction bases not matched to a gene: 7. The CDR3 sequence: CASSWASGNNEQFF. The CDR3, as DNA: TGTGCCAGCTCCTGGGCTAGCGGGAACAATGAGCAGTTCTTC.

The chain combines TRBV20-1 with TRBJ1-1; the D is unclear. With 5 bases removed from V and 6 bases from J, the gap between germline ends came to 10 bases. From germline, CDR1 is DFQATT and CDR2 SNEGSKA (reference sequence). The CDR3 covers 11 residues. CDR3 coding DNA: TGCAGTGCTTCTCAGACCGCTGAAGCTTTCTTT. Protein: CSASQTAEAFF.

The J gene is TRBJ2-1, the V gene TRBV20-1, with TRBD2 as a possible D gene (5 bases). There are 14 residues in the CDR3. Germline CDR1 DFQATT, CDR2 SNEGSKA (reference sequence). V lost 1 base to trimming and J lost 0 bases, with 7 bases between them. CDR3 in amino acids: CSARARDSYNEQFF. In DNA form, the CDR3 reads TGCAGTGCTAGAGCCCGGGACTCCTACAATGAGCAGTTCTTC.

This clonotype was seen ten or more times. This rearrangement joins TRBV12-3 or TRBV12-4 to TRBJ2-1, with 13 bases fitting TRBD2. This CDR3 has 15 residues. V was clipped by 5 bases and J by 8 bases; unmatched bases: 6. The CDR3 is CASSRTSGSMHEQFF. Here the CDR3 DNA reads TGTGCCAGCAGTCGGACTAGCGGGAGTATGCATGAGCAGTTCTTC.

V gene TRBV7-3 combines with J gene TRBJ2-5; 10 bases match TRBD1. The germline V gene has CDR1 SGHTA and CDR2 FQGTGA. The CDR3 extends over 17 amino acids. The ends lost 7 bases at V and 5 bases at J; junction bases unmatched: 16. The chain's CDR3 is CASIYGTGEGDWETQYF. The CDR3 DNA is TGTGCCAGCATCTACGGGACAGGGGAAGGCGATTGGGAGACCCAGTACTTC.

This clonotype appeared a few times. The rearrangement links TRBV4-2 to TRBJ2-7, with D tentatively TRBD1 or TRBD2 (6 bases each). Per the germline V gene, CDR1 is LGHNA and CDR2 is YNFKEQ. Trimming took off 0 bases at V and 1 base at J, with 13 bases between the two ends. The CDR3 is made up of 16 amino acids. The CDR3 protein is CASSQDLGGTSYEQYF. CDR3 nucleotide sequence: TGTGCCAGCAGCCAAGATCTAGGGGGGACTTCCTACGAGCAGTACTTC.

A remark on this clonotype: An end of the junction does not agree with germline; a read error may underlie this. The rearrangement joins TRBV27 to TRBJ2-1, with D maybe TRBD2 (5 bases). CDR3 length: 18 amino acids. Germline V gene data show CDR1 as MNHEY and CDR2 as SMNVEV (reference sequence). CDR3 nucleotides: TGTGCCAGCAGTCTATCCCCCGGGGAAGGCCCCCAAGGCAATGAGCAGTTCTTC. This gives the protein CASSLSPGEGPQGNEQFF.

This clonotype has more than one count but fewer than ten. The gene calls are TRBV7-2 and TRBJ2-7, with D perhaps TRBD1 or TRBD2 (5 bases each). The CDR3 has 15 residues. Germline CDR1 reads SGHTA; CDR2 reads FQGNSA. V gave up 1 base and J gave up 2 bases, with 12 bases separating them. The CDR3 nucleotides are TGTGCCAGCAGCTTAGAAGGCCAGGGACCCTACGAGCAGTACTTC. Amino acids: CASSLEGQGPYEQYF.

The CDR3 coding sequence is TGTGCCAGCAGCACAGGGTCGGACATTCAGTACTTC. It is translated as CASSTGSDIQYF. The gene calls are TRBV12-3 or TRBV12-4 and TRBJ2-4; D might be TRBD1 (6 bases). The CDR3 is made up of 12 amino acids. V gave up 6 bases and J gave up 8 bases, with 11 bases separating them.

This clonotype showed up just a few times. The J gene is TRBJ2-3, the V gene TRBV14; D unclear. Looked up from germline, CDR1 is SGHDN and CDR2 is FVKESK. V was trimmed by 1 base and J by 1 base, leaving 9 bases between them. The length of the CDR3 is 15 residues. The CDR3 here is CASSQAVVGTDTQYF. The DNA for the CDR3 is TGTGCCAGCAGCCAAGCGGTAGTGGGCACAGATACGCAGTATTTT.

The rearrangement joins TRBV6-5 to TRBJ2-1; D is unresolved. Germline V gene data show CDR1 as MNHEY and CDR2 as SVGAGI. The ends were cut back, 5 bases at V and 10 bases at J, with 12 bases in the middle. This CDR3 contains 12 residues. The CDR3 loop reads CASSPGQPEQFF. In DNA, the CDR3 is TGTGCCAGCAGTCCGGGCCAACCCGAGCAGTTCTTC.

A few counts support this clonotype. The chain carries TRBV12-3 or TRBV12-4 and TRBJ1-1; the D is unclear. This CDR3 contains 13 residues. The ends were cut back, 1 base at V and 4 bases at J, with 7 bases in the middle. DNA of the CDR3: TGTGCCAGCAGTTTAGAAGCTAGCACTGAAGCTTTCTTT. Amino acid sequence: CASSLEASTEAFF.

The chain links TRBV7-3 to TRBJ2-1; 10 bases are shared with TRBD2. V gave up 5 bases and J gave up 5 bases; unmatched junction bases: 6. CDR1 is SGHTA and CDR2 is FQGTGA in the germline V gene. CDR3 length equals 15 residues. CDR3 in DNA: TGTGCCAGCAGCCGGACTAGCGGAAGTCACAATGAGCAGTTCTTC. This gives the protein CASSRTSGSHNEQFF. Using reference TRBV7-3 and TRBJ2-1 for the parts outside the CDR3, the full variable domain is GAGVSQTPSNKVTEKGKYVELRCDPISGHTALYWYRQSLGQGPEFLIYFQGTGAADDSGLPNDRFFAVRPEGSVSTLKIQRTERGDSAVYLCASSRTSGSHNEQFFGPGTRLTVL.

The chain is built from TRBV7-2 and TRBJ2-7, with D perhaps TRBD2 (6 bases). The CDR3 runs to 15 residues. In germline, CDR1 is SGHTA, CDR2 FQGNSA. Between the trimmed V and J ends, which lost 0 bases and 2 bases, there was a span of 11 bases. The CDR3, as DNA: TGTGCCAGCAGCTTAGCGGGGACTGAGGCCTACGAGCAGTACTTC. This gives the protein CASSLAGTEAYEQYF.